The rows below give T cell receptor beta chains drawn from one sample of a study of blood T cells in healthy people across ages. TCRdb called the 5' RACE reads again in MiXCR, with one record for every CDR3 protein. This sample has 850,000 or so distinct CDR3 sequences, with about 30% found just once. Sequencing was carried out using blood. These receptors all stem from a woman older than 75 in good health. Both conserved end residues are part of each CDR3. Fields, in order: V gene, CDR3 protein.

v_gene: TRBV19
CDR3aa: CASSMLEVKNIQYF

v_gene: TRBV6-2/TRBV6-3
CDR3aa: CASSYTDVLEAFF

v_gene: TRBV11-2
CDR3aa: CASSSGRTDTQYF

v_gene: TRBV20-1
CDR3aa: CSARDPTGELFF

v_gene: TRBV6-5
CDR3aa: CASSYADRLYNEQYF

v_gene: TRBV12-3/TRBV12-4
CDR3aa: CASSISLAKNIQYF

v_gene: TRBV28
CDR3aa: CASISSGPGSYNERFF

v_gene: TRBV3-1
CDR3aa: CASSQGAAGRSTDTQYF

v_gene: TRBV9
CDR3aa: CASSVAGSGAYNEQYF

v_gene: TRBV20-1
CDR3aa: CSARDGRGEQFF

v_gene: TRBV5-1
CDR3aa: CASSLAGEGWGEQFF

v_gene: TRBV14
CDR3aa: CASSPLGEGNTEAFF

v_gene: TRBV11-2
CDR3aa: CASSSTRPFYEQYF

v_gene: TRBV7-2
CDR3aa: CASSLAGTVKETQYF

v_gene: TRBV6-2/TRBV6-3
CDR3aa: CASSYGGPLAFQHF

v_gene: TRBV20-1
CDR3aa: CSAGPGTSGRQFF

v_gene: TRBV2
CDR3aa: CASGTGNEKLFF

v_gene: TRBV7-9
CDR3aa: CASSLRGQGTGELFF

v_gene: TRBV27
CDR3aa: CAGSIDVNTEAFF

v_gene: TRBV5-1
CDR3aa: CASSLDGDYQPQHF

v_gene: TRBV20-1
CDR3aa: CSAMSASGAETQYF

v_gene: TRBV6-5
CDR3aa: CASSEGQGADTEAFF

v_gene: TRBV9
CDR3aa: CASSVLGLAGTDTQYF

v_gene: TRBV6-1
CDR3aa: CASSEAGETQYF

v_gene: TRBV9
CDR3aa: CASSVTGAKQETQYF

v_gene: TRBV28
CDR3aa: CASRGGGEQFF

v_gene: TRBV21-1
CDR3aa: CASSRPRGGGTDTQYF

v_gene: TRBV15
CDR3aa: CATSRAGTATEAFF

v_gene: TRBV4-1
CDR3aa: CASSTIALGLPDTQYF

v_gene: TRBV7-2
CDR3aa: CASSLVPASGGSQYF

v_gene: TRBV4-1
CDR3aa: CASSKAGRTGAYEQFF

v_gene: TRBV27
CDR3aa: CASSLRLASYEQYF

v_gene: TRBV6-5
CDR3aa: CASSYTGNTDTQYF

v_gene: TRBV9
CDR3aa: CASSVDSSYEQYF

v_gene: TRBV7-2
CDR3aa: CASSSVKTSGAYF

v_gene: TRBV7-2
CDR3aa: CASSQEEVEAFF

v_gene: TRBV6-1
CDR3aa: CASSAGEGRETQYF

v_gene: TRBV7-2
CDR3aa: CASSFRTDTQYF

v_gene: TRBV28
CDR3aa: CASRRSRSYNEQYF

v_gene: TRBV7-2
CDR3aa: CASIDFGLATGNEQFF

v_gene: TRBV9
CDR3aa: CASSVGRGGREQFF

v_gene: TRBV12-3/TRBV12-4
CDR3aa: CASSLLNEKLFF

v_gene: TRBV30
CDR3aa: CACRAGGTGELFF

v_gene: TRBV5-4
CDR3aa: CASSWGGLQRFF

v_gene: TRBV5-4
CDR3aa: CASSPGQGVIKNIQYF

v_gene: TRBV11-3
CDR3aa: CASSLEAGSAEAFF

v_gene: TRBV5-1
CDR3aa: CASSREGGRDTQYF

v_gene: TRBV9
CDR3aa: CASSAGQASSYEQYF

v_gene: TRBV5-1
CDR3aa: CASSRSTGGSSTDTQYF

v_gene: TRBV30
CDR3aa: CAWSPTFNAGYTF

v_gene: TRBV5-1
CDR3aa: CASSSDGTNEKRFF

v_gene: TRBV29-1
CDR3aa: CSAATSIPDTQYF

v_gene: TRBV20-1
CDR3aa: CSARAGGIGQETQYF